Sequencing of this T cell receptor (beta chain) was carried out in a study of blood T cell repertoires in COVID-19. About the research overall: Italy, Spain and the United States were the sources of the convalescent and acute COVID-19 samples. T cells, B-cell-depleted T cells, or PBMCs provided the cDNA or gDNA that served as material.

Clones were read by immunoSEQ multiplex PCR, and TCRdb kept only the in-frame ones, dropping some. The profile shows about 95,000 clones, 85% to 95% of them singletons. Trimming took off 0 bases at V and 9 bases at J, with 18 bases between the two ends. The germline V gene encodes CDR1 KGHSH and CDR2 LQKENI. The length of the CDR3 is 16 residues. V is TRBV18 and J is TRBJ2-1, with D possibly being TRBD2 (7 bases). The sequencing sample was made of peripheral blood. The TCR comes from a woman in her forties or fifties in a cohort sampled during active COVID-19. The CDR3 is CASSPPRGGGLGEQFF. The CDR3 DNA is TGTGCCAGCTCACCACCCAGGGGCGGGGGCCTGGGTGAGCAGTTCTTC.